This TCR beta chain comes out of a study of cytomegalovirus exposure and HLA in healthy donors. The V end was cut by 4 bases, the J end by 5 bases, with 20 bases between. The CDR3 spans 16 residues. The germline CDR1 and CDR2 sequences are MNHNS and SASEGT. Primers: 60 Vbeta forward and 13 Jbeta reverse. Assay used: immunoSEQ multiplex PCR; TCRdb lists only in-frame clones, some missing. The top ten hold about 2.1% of the sample, which has 150,000 to 200,000 clones, approximately 80% seen once. This TCR was sampled from a young woman in good health and CMV-seronegative. The gene calls are TRBV6-1 and TRBJ1-2; no clear D gene. Sequenced input: PBMCs. The CDR3 bases are TGTGCCAGCAGTGGCGGATCTCTACCGGCCCGTTATGGCTACACCTTC. It encodes CASSGGSLPARYGYTF.